The T cell receptor (beta chain) described here comes from a study of shared clonotypes between healthy human individuals. Splitting the CD4+ cells yielded a CD45RA+ naive subset and a CD45RA-negative memory subset. Worth noting for this clone: Its antigen remains unidentified.

V lost 8 bases and J lost 6, with 17 bases in between. From germline, CDR1 is SGHRS and CDR2 YFSETQ. This CDR3 spans 14 amino acids. Study-wide results and limits: Clonotypes not shared had lower generation probabilities than those common to all four donors.

Produced via immunoSEQ multiplex PCR; TCRdb's table is partial and in-frame only. The sample has about 2.3 million clones, over 85% seen once; the top ten hold about 0.39%. This clonotype was obtained from a young man in good health. Some clones in this sample may be carry-over from other donors' samples. The V gene is TRBV5-1, the J gene TRBJ2-2; D is undetermined. Material for sequencing was naive CD4+ T cells from PBMCs. Subset of the sample: CD45RA+ positively selected. DNA for the CDR3: TGCGCCAGTAAAACGGGCCCCGTGGCCGGGGAGCTGTTTTTT. It encodes CASKTGPVAGELFF.